The TCR beta chain described here comes from a study of early T cells in non-severe SARS-CoV-2 infection. Attached unique molecular identifiers marked individual cDNA molecules. From the 5' RACE reads, TCRdb called clonotypes with MiXCR, one entry per CDR3 protein. In the table there are about 64,000 distinct CDR3 sequences, roughly 18% of which are singletons. In germline, CDR1 is DFQATT, CDR2 SNEGSKA (reference sequence). CDR3 length equals 11 residues. V gave up 6 bases and J gave up 6 bases; unmatched junction bases: 1. V gene TRBV20-1 combines with J gene TRBJ2-1, with 8 nucleotides matching TRBD2. The source is an adult who was a healthcare worker with PCR-confirmed SARS-CoV-2 infection or an uninfected control (not recorded which). Sequencing was performed on whole blood, taken at baseline. The DNA for the CDR3 is TGCAGTGCAGCGGGGGTCAATGAGCAGTTCTTC. The encoded protein is CSAAGVNEQFF.